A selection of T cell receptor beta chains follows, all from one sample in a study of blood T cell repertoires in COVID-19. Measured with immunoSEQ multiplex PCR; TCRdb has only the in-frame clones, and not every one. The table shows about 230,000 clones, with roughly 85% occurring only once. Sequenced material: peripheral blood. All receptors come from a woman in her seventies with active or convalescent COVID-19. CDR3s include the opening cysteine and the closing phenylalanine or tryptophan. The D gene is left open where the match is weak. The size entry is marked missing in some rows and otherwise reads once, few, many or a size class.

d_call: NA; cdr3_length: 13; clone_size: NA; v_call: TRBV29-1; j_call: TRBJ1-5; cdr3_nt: TGCAGCGTTTACCTCGGGGGCAATCAGCCCCAGCATTTT; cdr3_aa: CSVYLGGNQPQHF
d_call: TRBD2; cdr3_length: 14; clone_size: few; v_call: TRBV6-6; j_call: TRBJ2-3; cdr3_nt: TGTGCCAGCAACGTGGGCGGGAGGACAGATACGCAGTATTTT; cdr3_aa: CASNVGGRTDTQYF
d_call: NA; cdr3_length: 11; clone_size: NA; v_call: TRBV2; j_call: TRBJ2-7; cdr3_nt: TGTGCCAGCAGAGCTACTTACGAGCAGTACTTC; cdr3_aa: CASRATYEQYF
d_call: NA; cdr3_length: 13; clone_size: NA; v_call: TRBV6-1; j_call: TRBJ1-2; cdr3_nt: TGTGCCAGCAGTGAAGCGGGGAGGGTCGGCTACACCTTC; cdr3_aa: CASSEAGRVGYTF
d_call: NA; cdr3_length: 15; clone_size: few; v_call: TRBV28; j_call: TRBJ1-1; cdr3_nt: TGTGCCAGCAGTGGAGGGGTTGGAATGAACACTGAAGCTTTCTTT; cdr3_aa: CASSGGVGMNTEAFF
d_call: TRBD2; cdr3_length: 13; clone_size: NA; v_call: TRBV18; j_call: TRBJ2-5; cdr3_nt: TGTGCCAGCTCCGCGGGACTAGCGGAGACCCAGTACTTC; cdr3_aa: CASSAGLAETQYF
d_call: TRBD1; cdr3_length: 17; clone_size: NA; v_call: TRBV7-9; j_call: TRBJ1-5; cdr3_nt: TGTGCCAGCAGCCCCGGGGGGGACAGGGCAAGCAATCAGCCCCAGCATTTT; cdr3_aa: CASSPGGDRASNQPQHF
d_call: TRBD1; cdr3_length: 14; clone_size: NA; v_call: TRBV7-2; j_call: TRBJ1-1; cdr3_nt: TGTGCCAGCAGCTTCGGGGACAGGGCCACTGAAGCTTTCTTT; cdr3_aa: CASSFGDRATEAFF
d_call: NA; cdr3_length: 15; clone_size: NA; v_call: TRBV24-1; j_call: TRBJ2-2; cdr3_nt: TGTGCCACCAGTGATTTAAGGCACAGCCACGGGGAGCTGTTTTTT; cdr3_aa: CATSDLRHSHGELFF
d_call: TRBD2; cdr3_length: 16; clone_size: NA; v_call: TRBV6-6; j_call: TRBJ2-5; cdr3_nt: TGTGCCAGCAGTTACTCGGCGGGGGTGCAGCAAGAGACCCAGTACTTC; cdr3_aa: CASSYSAGVQQETQYF
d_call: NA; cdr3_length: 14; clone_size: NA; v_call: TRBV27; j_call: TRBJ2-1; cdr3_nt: TGTGCCAGCAGATACAGGGATGGACACAATGAGCAGTTCTTC; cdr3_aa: CASRYRDGHNEQFF
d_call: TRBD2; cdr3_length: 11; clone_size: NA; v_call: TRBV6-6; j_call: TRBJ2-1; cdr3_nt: TGTGCCAGCAGTCCGGGGGGGGTCAAGTTCTTC; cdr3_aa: CASSPGGVKFF
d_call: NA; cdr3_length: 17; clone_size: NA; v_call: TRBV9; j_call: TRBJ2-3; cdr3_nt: TGTGCCAGCAGCGTAGCCCCAGTGGCAGGGTTGGAGGGTACGCAGTATTTT; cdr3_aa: CASSVAPVAGLEGTQYF
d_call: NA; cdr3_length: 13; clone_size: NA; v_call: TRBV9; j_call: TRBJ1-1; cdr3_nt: TGTGCCAGCAGCGTAGACAGGAACACTGAAGCTTTCTTT; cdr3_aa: CASSVDRNTEAFF
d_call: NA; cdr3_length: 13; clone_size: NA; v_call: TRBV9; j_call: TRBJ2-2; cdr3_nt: TGTGCCAGCAGCGTAGGGGGAGCCGGGGAGCTGTTTTTT; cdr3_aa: CASSVGGAGELFF
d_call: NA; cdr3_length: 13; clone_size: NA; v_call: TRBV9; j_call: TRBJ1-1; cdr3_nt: TGTGCCAGCAGTATGACAGGGAACACTGAAGCTTTCTTT; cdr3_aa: CASSMTGNTEAFF
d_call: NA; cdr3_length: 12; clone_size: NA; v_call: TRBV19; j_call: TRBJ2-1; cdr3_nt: TGTGCCAGTAACCTTCTATACAATGAGCAGTTCTTC; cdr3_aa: CASNLLYNEQFF
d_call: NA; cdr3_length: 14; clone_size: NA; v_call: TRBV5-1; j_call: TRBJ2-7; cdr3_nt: TGCGCCAGCGGGTCTCAGGGGCGGTGGGACGAGCAGTACTTC; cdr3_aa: CASGSQGRWDEQYF
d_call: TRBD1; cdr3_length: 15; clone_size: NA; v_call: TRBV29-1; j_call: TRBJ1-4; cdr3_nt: TGCAGCGTTAACGCAGGGGGGACAACTAATGAAAAACTGTTTTTT; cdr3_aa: CSVNAGGTTNEKLFF
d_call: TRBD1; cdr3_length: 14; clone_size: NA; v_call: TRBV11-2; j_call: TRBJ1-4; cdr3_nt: TGTGCCAGCAGCGTGGACAGGGGGACAGAAAAACTGTTTTTT; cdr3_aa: CASSVDRGTEKLFF
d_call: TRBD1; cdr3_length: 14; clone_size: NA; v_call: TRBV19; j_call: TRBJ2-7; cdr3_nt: TGTGCCAGTAGTAATTTGGGACAGAACTACGAGCAGTACTTC; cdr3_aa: CASSNLGQNYEQYF
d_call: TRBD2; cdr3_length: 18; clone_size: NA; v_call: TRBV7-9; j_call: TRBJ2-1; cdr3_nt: TGTGCCAGCAGCCCAAAACCGAGCGGGGGGGCCTCCTACAATGAGCAGTTCTTC; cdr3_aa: CASSPKPSGGASYNEQFF
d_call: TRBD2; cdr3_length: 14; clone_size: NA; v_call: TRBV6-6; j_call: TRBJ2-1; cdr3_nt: TGTGCCAGCAGTTACGGACTAGCGCAGAATGAGCAGTTCTTC; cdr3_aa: CASSYGLAQNEQFF
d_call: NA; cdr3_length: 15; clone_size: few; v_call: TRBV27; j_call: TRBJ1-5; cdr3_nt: TGTGCCAGCAGTTTAGGGTGGCAGGGTAGTCAGCCCCAGCATTTT; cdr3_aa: CASSLGWQGSQPQHF
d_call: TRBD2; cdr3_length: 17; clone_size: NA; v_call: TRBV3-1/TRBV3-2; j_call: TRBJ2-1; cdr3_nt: TGTGCCAGCAGCCTCCCGCTCTCTAGCGGGAGTGTAAATGAGCAGTTCTTC; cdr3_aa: CASSLPLSSGSVNEQFF
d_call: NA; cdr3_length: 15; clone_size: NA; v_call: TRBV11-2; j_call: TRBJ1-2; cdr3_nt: TGTGCCAGCAGCACCACATGGACGGGAGTAGATGGCTACACCTTC; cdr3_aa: CASSTTWTGVDGYTF
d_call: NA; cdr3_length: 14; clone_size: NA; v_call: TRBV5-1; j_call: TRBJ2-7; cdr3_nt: TGCGCCAGCAGCTTGGAAACAGGTACCTACGAGCAGTACTTC; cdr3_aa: CASSLETGTYEQYF
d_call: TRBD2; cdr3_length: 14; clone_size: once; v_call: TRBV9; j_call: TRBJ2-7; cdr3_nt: TGTGCCAGCAGCGTGGGACTAGCGGATTACGAGCAGTACTTC; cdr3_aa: CASSVGLADYEQYF
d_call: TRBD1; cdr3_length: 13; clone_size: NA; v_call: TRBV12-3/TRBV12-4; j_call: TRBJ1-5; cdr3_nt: TGTGCCAGCAAGTACAGGGGGTCCCAGCCCCAGCATTTT; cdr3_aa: CASKYRGSQPQHF
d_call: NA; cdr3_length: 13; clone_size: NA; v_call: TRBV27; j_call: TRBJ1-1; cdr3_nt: TGTGCCAGTCTCAGGCTTGGTGGAACTGAAGCTTTCTTT; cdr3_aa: CASLRLGGTEAFF
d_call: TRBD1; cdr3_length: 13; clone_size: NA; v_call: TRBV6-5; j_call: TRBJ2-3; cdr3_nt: TGTGCCAGCAGTCACCGACAGGGGAATACGCAGTATTTT; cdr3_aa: CASSHRQGNTQYF
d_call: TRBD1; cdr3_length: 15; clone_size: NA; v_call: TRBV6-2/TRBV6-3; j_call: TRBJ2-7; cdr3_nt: TGTGCCAGCAGTTCCTCCCCAGGGGGCGCGGGCGAGCAGTACTTC; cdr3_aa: CASSSSPGGAGEQYF
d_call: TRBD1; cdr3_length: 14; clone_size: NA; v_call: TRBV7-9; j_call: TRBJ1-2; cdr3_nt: TGTGCCAGCAGTTCCAAGGACAGGGTCATGGGCTACACCTTC; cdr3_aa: CASSSKDRVMGYTF
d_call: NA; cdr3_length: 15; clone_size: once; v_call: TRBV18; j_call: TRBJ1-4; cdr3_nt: TGTGCCAGCTCACCACCCGAAGGGGGTGGGGAAAAACTGTTTTTT; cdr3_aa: CASSPPEGGGEKLFF
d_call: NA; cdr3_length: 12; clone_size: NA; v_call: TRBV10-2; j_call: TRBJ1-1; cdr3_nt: TGCGCCAGCTGGTCGGGTAACACTGAAGCTTTCTTT; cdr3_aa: CASWSGNTEAFF
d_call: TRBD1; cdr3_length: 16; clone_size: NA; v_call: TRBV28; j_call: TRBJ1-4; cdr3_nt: TGTGCCAGCAGTTCCCCAGATGGGGCAGACAGGGGAGTACTGTTTTTT; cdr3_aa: CASSSPDGADRGVLFF
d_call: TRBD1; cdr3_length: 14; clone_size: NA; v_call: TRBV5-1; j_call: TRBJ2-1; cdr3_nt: TGCGCCAGCAGTAAGGGACAGGGGAGCAATGAGCAGTTCTTC; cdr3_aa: CASSKGQGSNEQFF
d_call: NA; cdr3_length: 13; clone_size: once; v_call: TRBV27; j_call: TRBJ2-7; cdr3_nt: TGTGCCAGCAGTCTGAGGGAGGACTACGAGCAGTACTTC; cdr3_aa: CASSLREDYEQYF
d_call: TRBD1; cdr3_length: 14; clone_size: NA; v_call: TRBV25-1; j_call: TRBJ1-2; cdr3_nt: TGTGCCAGCAGTGAAACAGGGGGCATAAATGGCTACACCTTC; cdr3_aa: CASSETGGINGYTF
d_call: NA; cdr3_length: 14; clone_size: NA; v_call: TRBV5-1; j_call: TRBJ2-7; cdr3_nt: TGCGCCAGCAGCTTGCTACTACAGGGCTACGAGCAGTACTTC; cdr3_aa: CASSLLLQGYEQYF
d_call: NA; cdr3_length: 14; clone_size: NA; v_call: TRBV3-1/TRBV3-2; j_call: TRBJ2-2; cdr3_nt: TGTGCCAGCAGCCCTGGACTGATTCACGGGGAGCTGTTTTTT; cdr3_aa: CASSPGLIHGELFF
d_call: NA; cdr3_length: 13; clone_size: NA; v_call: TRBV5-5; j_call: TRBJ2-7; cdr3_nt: TGTGCCAGCAGCTTGGCCAGTTCCTACGAGCAGTACTTC; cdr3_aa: CASSLASSYEQYF
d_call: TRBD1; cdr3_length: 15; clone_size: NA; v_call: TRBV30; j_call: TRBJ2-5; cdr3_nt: TGTGCCTGGAGTCATCACTTGACAGGGGGAGAGACCCAGTACTTC; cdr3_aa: CAWSHHLTGGETQYF
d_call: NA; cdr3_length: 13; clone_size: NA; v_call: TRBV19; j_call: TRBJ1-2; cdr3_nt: TGTGCCAGTAGTATCGGCGGTGAGGGTGGCTACACCTTC; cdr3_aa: CASSIGGEGGYTF
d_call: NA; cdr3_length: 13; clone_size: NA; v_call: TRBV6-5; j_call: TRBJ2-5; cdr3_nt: TGTGCCAGCAGCCTTCGTCTCCAAGAGACCCAGTACTTC; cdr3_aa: CASSLRLQETQYF
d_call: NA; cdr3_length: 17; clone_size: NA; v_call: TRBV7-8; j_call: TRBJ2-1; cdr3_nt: TGTGCCAGCAGCTCTGGGGGGGCGGGAGAGTCTTACAATGAGCAGTTCTTC; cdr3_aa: CASSSGGAGESYNEQFF
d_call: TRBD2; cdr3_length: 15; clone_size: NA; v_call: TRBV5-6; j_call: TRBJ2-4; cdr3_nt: TGTGCCAGCAGCATATTAGCGGGAGGTACTTACATTCAGTACTTC; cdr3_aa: CASSILAGGTYIQYF
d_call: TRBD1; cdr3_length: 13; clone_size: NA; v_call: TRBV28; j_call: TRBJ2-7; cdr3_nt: TGTGCCAGCAGTTCCGGACAGGGATACGAGCAGTACTTC; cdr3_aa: CASSSGQGYEQYF
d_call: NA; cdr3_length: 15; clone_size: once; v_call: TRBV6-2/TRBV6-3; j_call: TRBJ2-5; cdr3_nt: TGTGCCAGCAGTATCGGGGGGCCCCGGTCAGAGACCCAGTACTTC; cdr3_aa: CASSIGGPRSETQYF